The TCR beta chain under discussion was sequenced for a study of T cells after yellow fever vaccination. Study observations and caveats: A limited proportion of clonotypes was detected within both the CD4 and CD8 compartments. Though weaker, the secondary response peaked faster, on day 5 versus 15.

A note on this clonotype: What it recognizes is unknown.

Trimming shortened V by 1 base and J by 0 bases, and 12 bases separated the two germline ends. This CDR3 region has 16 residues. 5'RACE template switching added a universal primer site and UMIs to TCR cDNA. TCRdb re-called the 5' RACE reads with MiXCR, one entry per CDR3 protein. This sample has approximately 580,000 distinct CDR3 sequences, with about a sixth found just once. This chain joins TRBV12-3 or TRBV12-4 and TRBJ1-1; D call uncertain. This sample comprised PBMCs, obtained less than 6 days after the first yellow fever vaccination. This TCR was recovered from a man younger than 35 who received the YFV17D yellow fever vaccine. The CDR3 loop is CASSLVGETLNTEAFF. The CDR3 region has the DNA TGTGCCAGCAGTTTAGTCGGCGAAACTTTGAACACTGAAGCTTTCTTT.